This TCR beta chain was identified during a study of cytomegalovirus exposure and HLA in healthy donors. General observations from the study: In vitro, a few CMV-associated chains proved specific for CMV antigens.

PCR was performed using 60 Vbeta and 13 Jbeta primers. Here immunoSEQ multiplex PCR was the method, and the copy in TCRdb shows in-frame clones only, minus some. This table has 250,000 to 350,000 clones, more than 80% appearing once. Donors were ostensibly healthy at sampling, although undocumented immune exposures were probable. Notes on this clone: The antigen is not known.

Losses at the gene ends were 7 bases for V and 4 bases for J; bases not matched to a gene: 6. The germline CDR1 and CDR2 sequences are LNHDA and SQIVND (reference sequence). The CDR3 runs 15 residues. Sequencing was performed on PBMCs. The TCR originated in a man aged 35 to 55 in good health and CMV-seropositive. The rearrangement links TRBV19 to TRBJ2-1, with 11 bases that match TRBD2. The CDR3 bases are TGTGCCAGTACCAAGGGACTAGCGGCATACAATGAGCAGTTCTTC. Translation gives CASTKGLAAYNEQFF.